These 32 T cell receptor beta chains came from one sample sequenced in a study of OX40 agonist ivuxolimab in advanced cancers. Some clones are missing from TCRdb's copy, which holds only in-frame ones; the method was immunoSEQ multiplex PCR. This table holds roughly 80,000 clones, over 90% found once. The sample here was CD4+ or CD8+ T cells sorted from blood, taken in a trial of the OX40 agonist ivuxolimab. These receptors originate from an adult with an advanced solid tumor such as melanoma, head and neck, liver or kidney cancer.

The rearrangement uses TRBV5-6 and TRBJ2-5; 10 nucleotides match TRBD2. The junction had 7 bases not matched to a gene; V was cut back by 0 bases and J by 2 bases. CDR1 and CDR2 (germline): SGHDT, YYEEEE. The CDR3 sequence is 17 residues long. CDR3 protein: CASSLVRELAGQETQYF. The CDR3 DNA is TGTGCCAGCAGCTTGGTACGCGAACTAGCGGGGCAAGAGACCCAGTACTTC. Together with reference TRBV5-6 and TRBJ2-5, the CDR3 gives the full variable domain: DAGVTQSPTHLIKTRGQQVTLRCSPKSGHDTVSWYQQALGQGPQFIFQYYEEEERQRGNFPDRFSGHQFPNYSSELNVNALLLGDSALYLCASSLVRELAGQETQYFGPGTRLLVL.

The rearrangement links TRBV28 to TRBJ1-5, with D tentatively TRBD1 (5 bases). CDR3 length: 15 amino acids. Germline V gives CDR1 MDHEN, CDR2 SYDVKM. Trimming stripped 4 bases from V and 7 bases from J, with 17 bases between. The CDR3 protein is CASSSIQGVRQPQHF. DNA of the CDR3: TGTGCCAGCAGTTCAATCCAGGGAGTACGCCAGCCCCAGCATTTT.

The table lists this clone with a count of one. V usage is TRBV18 and J usage is TRBJ1-2; D possibly corresponds to TRBD1 (5 bases). The V end lost 6 bases, the J end lost 0 bases, and 11 bases lay between the germline ends. The CDR3 runs to 14 residues. CDR1 is KGHSH, CDR2 LQKENI, per germline. The CDR3 reads CASSGTGPNYGYTF. Here the CDR3 DNA reads TGTGCCAGCTCGGGGACGGGACCTAACTATGGCTACACCTTC.

This rearrangement joins TRBV5-4 to TRBJ2-3; D call uncertain. The CDR3 runs 15 residues. Germline V gene lookup returns CDR1 SGHNT and CDR2 YYREEE (reference sequence). V was trimmed by 0 bases and J by 0 bases, leaving 8 bases between them. CDR3 loop: CASSLARASTDTQYF. The CDR3 DNA sequence: TGTGCCAGCAGCTTGGCTAGGGCTAGCACAGATACGCAGTATTTT.

V gene TRBV9 combines with J gene TRBJ2-3; D gene unclear. Trimming took off 0 bases at V and 4 bases at J, with 12 bases between the two ends. The CDR3 loop spans 15 amino acids. In germline, CDR1 is SGDLS, CDR2 YYNGEE. CDR3 in DNA: TGTGCCAGCAGCGTAGGATTAGGGTCGCCAGATACGCAGTATTTT. It encodes CASSVGLGSPDTQYF. The full variable domain, in which reference TRBV9 and TRBJ2-3 provide the parts outside the CDR3, is DSGVTQTPKHLITATGQRVTLRCSPRSGDLSVYWYQQSLDQGLQFLIQYYNGEERAKGNILERFSAQQFPDLHSELNLSSLELGDSALYFCASSVGLGSPDTQYFGPGTRLTVL.

The chain has TRBV5-5 and TRBJ2-1; TRBD1 matches at 9 bases. Germline CDR1 is SGHKS and CDR2 is YYEKEE (reference sequence). V shed 3 bases and J 6 bases; nucleotides not matched to a gene: 1. The CDR3 covers 13 residues. CDR3 amino acids: CASSWTGVNEQFF. The CDR3 bases are TGTGCCAGCAGCTGGACAGGGGTCAATGAGCAGTTCTTC.

The chain recombines TRBV5-8 with TRBJ2-3, with D unresolved. The germline V gene has CDR1 SGHTS and CDR2 YDEGEE. This CDR3 is built from 13 residues. Trimming stripped 7 bases from V and 1 base from J, with 10 bases between. The CDR3 loop is CASWSQCTDTQYF. In DNA, the CDR3 is TGTGCCAGCTGGTCACAGTGCACAGATACGCAGTATTTT. Complete variable domain (other parts from reference TRBV5-8 and TRBJ2-3): EAGVTQSPTHLIKTRGQQATLRCSPISGHTSVYWYQQALGLGLQFLLWYDEGEERNRGNFPPRFSGRQFPNYSSELNVNALELEDSALYLCASWSQCTDTQYFGPGTRLTVL.

The rearrangement links TRBV9 to TRBJ2-3, with 13 bases matching TRBD2. After removal of 1 base from V and 3 bases from J, the junction contained 11 bases not matched to a gene. CDR1 is SGDLS and CDR2 is YYNGEE in the germline V gene. The CDR3 length is 19 residues. The DNA for the CDR3 is TGTGCCAGCAGCGTACCGCCCGTGATGACTAGCGGGGGGACAGATACGCAGTATTTT. The encoded protein is CASSVPPVMTSGGTDTQYF. The whole variable domain, filled in from reference TRBV9 and TRBJ2-3, reads DSGVTQTPKHLITATGQRVTLRCSPRSGDLSVYWYQQSLDQGLQFLIQYYNGEERAKGNILERFSAQQFPDLHSELNLSSLELGDSALYFCASSVPPVMTSGGTDTQYFGPGTRLTVL.

The CDR3 nucleotides are TGTGCCAGCAGTTTATTTCCCCTCGGACAGGGGGCTTACACTGAAGCTTTCTTT. Translating gives CASSLFPLGQGAYTEAFF. The gene calls are TRBV27 and TRBJ1-1, with 11 bases that match TRBD1. CDR3 length: 18 amino acids. The germline V gene has CDR1 MNHEY and CDR2 SMNVEV (reference sequence). Trimming cost V 1 base and J 3 bases; bases outside gene matches: 10.

A word on this clone: Other DNA variants within this sample encode the same CDR3. This chain links TRBV5-1 with TRBJ2-5; 9 nucleotides agree with TRBD1. The CDR3 length is 14 residues. Per germline, CDR1 SGHRS and CDR2 YFSETQ. Germline trimming cut 3 bases from V and 5 bases from J; bases unmatched to any gene: 5. The chain's CDR3 is CASSSTGGRETQYF. The CDR3 DNA reads TGCGCCAGCAGCTCCACAGGGGGCAGGGAGACCCAGTACTTC. Combining the CDR3 with reference TRBV5-1 and TRBJ2-5 gives the whole variable domain KAGVTQTPRYLIKTRGQQVTLSCSPISGHRSVSWYQQTPGQGLQFLFEYFSETQRNKGNFPGRFSGRQFSNSRSEMNVSTLELGDSALYLCASSSTGGRETQYFGPGTRLLVL.

The J gene is TRBJ1-2, the V gene TRBV28; 9 bases align to TRBD1. Per the germline V gene, CDR1 is MDHEN and CDR2 is SYDVKM. With 3 bases clipped from V and 4 bases from J, the junction kept 3 bases outside the gene matches. The CDR3 is 14 amino acids. The CDR3, as DNA: TGTGCCAGCAGTTTCGGGACAGGGAGCTATGGCTACACCTTC. It translates to CASSFGTGSYGYTF.

V and J are TRBV9 and TRBJ1-2; weak D call: TRBD1 (6 bases). The V end lost 0 bases, the J end lost 9 bases, and 9 bases lay between the germline ends. CDR3 length: 12 residues. Germline CDR1 SGDLS, CDR2 YYNGEE. This chain's CDR3 is CASSVGTDRYTF. CDR3 nucleotide sequence: TGTGCCAGCAGCGTAGGGACAGACCGCTACACCTTC. Full variable domain (remainder filled in from reference TRBV9 and TRBJ1-2): DSGVTQTPKHLITATGQRVTLRCSPRSGDLSVYWYQQSLDQGLQFLIQYYNGEERAKGNILERFSAQQFPDLHSELNLSSLELGDSALYFCASSVGTDRYTFGSGTRLTVV.

The gene calls are TRBV28 and TRBJ1-5, with D uncertain. Trimming pared 5 bases from V and 5 bases from J, leaving 16 bases between. There are 15 residues in the CDR3. Germline CDR1 is MDHEN and CDR2 is SYDVKM. This chain's CDR3 is CASSPSVAPYQPQHF. The CDR3 coding sequence is TGTGCCAGCAGTCCCTCGGTGGCCCCGTATCAGCCCCAGCATTTT. Looking up the rest from reference TRBV28 and TRBJ1-5 gives the full variable domain: DVKVTQSSRYLVKRTGEKVFLECVQDMDHENMFWYRQDPGLGLRLIYFSYDVKMKEKGDIPEGYSVSREKKERFSLILESASTNQTSMYLCASSPSVAPYQPQHFGDGTRLSIL.

The J gene is TRBJ2-3, the V gene TRBV6-6; either TRBD1 or TRBD2 may supply D (5 bases each). Germline V gives CDR1 MNHNY, CDR2 SVGAGI (reference sequence). The CDR3 totals 13 residues. Trimming removed 11 bases from V and 0 bases from J, with 12 bases in between. CDR3 in amino acids: CACRDGSTDTQYF. The CDR3 nucleotides read TGTGCCTGCCGGGACGGTAGCACAGATACGCAGTATTTT.

The rearrangement joins TRBV18 to TRBJ2-2; weak D call: TRBD1 (5 bases). V lost 6 bases to trimming and J lost 5 bases, with 10 bases between them. The CDR3 is made up of 13 amino acids. Germline V gene sequence: CDR1 KGHSH, CDR2 LQKENI. CDR3 residues: CASSSQGTGELFF. Here the CDR3 DNA reads TGTGCCAGCTCGTCGCAGGGTACCGGGGAGCTGTTTTTT.

This sequence joins TRBV6-6 and TRBJ1-5; D unresolved. Germline values: CDR1 MNHNY, CDR2 SVGAGI (reference sequence). V gave up 1 base and J gave up 7 bases, with 5 bases separating them. This CDR3 has 12 residues. Written as DNA, the CDR3 is TGTGCCAGCAGTTACTTCCACCAGCCCCAGCATTTT. Its protein is CASSYFHQPQHF.

The chain recombines TRBV7-6 with TRBJ1-4, with D perhaps TRBD1 (5 bases). The V gene's germline CDR1 is SGHVS and CDR2 FNYEAQ. The CDR3 is made up of 15 amino acids. Trimming shortened V by 5 bases and J by 1 base, and 11 bases separated the two germline ends. The CDR3 bases are TGTGCCAGCAGCCCGCGACAGCTAACTAATGAAAAACTGTTTTTT. Amino acid sequence: CASSPRQLTNEKLFF.

The gene calls are TRBV13 and TRBJ2-1; perhaps TRBD1 as D (5 bases). In germline, CDR1 is PRHDT, CDR2 FYEKMQ (reference sequence). The CDR3 loop spans 15 amino acids. The germline V and J ends were trimmed by 1 base and 7 bases, with 14 bases remaining between them. Here the CDR3 reads CASSLEWQGRNEQFF. CDR3 DNA sequence: TGTGCCAGCAGCTTAGAATGGCAGGGTAGAAATGAGCAGTTCTTC. Full variable domain (outside the CDR3, taken from reference TRBV13 and TRBJ2-1): AAGVIQSPRHLIKEKRETATLKCYPIPRHDTVYWYQQGPGQDPQFLISFYEKMQSDKGSIPDRFSAQQFSDYHSELNMSSLELGDSALYFCASSLEWQGRNEQFFGPGTRLTVL.

The chain combines TRBV11-2 with TRBJ2-1; D possibly corresponds to TRBD1 (6 bases). Germline V CDR1 and CDR2: SGHAT, FQNNGV. The CDR3 is made up of 16 amino acids. Deletions cut 8 bases from V and 9 bases from J, with 26 bases between. The CDR3 sequence is CASGSLWGRGKGEQFF. CDR3 DNA: TGTGCCAGCGGGTCCCTTTGGGGGCGCGGTAAAGGTGAGCAGTTCTTC. Full variable domain (rest looked up from reference TRBV11-2 and TRBJ2-1): EAGVAQSPRYKIIEKRQSVAFWCNPISGHATLYWYQQILGQGPKLLIQFQNNGVVDDSQLPKDRFSAERLKGVDSTLKIQPAKLEDSAVYLCASGSLWGRGKGEQFFGPGTRLTVL.

The chain is built from TRBV18 and TRBJ2-5; no definite D call. CDR1 is KGHSH and CDR2 is LQKENI in the germline V gene. This CDR3 is built from 14 residues. Between the trimmed V and J ends, which lost 2 bases and 2 bases, there was a span of 9 bases. CDR3 in DNA: TGTGCCAGCTCACCAAACAGCCAGCAAGAGACCCAGTACTTC. This translates into CASSPNSQQETQYF.

This rearrangement joins TRBV5-1 to TRBJ1-4; D is uncertain. The CDR3 is made up of 14 amino acids. V lost 4 bases to trimming and J lost 9 bases, with 16 bases between them. Germline lookup yields CDR1 SGHRS and CDR2 YFSETQ. CDR3 bases: TGCGCCAGCAGCCCCGAGTTCACAGCGAAAAAACTGTTTTTT. Its protein is CASSPEFTAKKLFF.

The rearrangement uses TRBV2 and TRBJ1-1, with D possibly matching TRBD1 (6 bases). Deletions cut 3 bases from V and 3 bases from J, with 17 bases between. Germline CDR1 reads SNHLY; CDR2 reads FYNNEI. The CDR3 spans 16 residues. CDR3 region: CASSDGGHLGDTEAFF. For the CDR3, the DNA is TGTGCCAGCAGTGACGGGGGACACTTGGGGGACACTGAAGCTTTCTTT.

The genes are TRBV6-5 and TRBJ2-5, with D tentatively TRBD1 (5 bases). The CDR3 loop spans 14 amino acids. Germline V gene sequence: CDR1 MNHEY, CDR2 SVGAGI. Trimming cost V 0 bases and J 6 bases, with 11 bases left between them. This CDR3 is CASSYSTVLKTQYF. DNA of the CDR3: TGTGCCAGCAGTTACTCGACAGTCCTAAAGACCCAGTACTTC.

This clone has just a few counts. The J gene is TRBJ2-5, the V gene TRBV10-2; maybe TRBD2 (6 bases). The CDR3 sequence is 15 residues long. The V gene's germline CDR1 is WSHSY and CDR2 SAAADI. Trimming cost V 4 bases and J 2 bases, with 14 bases left between them. The CDR3 region is CASSATSISQETQYF. CDR3 DNA: TGCGCCAGCAGTGCGACTAGTATTTCACAAGAGACCCAGTACTTC.

J is TRBJ2-2 and V is TRBV4-2, with no clear D. V lost 0 bases to trimming and J lost 8 bases, with 7 bases between them. Germline CDR1 is LGHNA and CDR2 is YNFKEQ. The CDR3 is made up of 13 amino acids. CDR3 protein: CASSQDMRGELFF. The CDR3 DNA is TGTGCCAGCAGCCAAGATATGAGGGGGGAGCTGTTTTTT.

This chain joins TRBV2 and TRBJ2-5, with D maybe TRBD1 (6 bases). Germline values: CDR1 SNHLY, CDR2 FYNNEI. CDR3 length equals 13 residues. Trimming took off 8 bases at V and 1 base at J, with 11 bases between the two ends. This chain's CDR3 is CASAGDIQETQYF. The DNA for the CDR3 is TGTGCCAGCGCAGGGGACATCCAAGAGACCCAGTACTTC.

The gene calls are TRBV7-6 and TRBJ2-6, with 9 bases identical to TRBD1. V dropped 5 bases and J dropped 2; count of bases not matched to a gene: 7. Germline V gene data show CDR1 as SGHVS and CDR2 as FNYEAQ. The CDR3 is 17 amino acids. CDR3 sequence (DNA): TGTGCCAGCAGCCCCGGGACAGGGATGACTGGGGCCAACGTCCTGACTTTC. This codes for CASSPGTGMTGANVLTF. The full variable domain, rest sourced from reference TRBV7-6 and TRBJ2-6, is GAGVSQSPRYKVTKRGQDVALRCDPISGHVSLYWYRQALGQGPEFLTYFNYEAQQDKSGLPNDRFSAERPEGSISTLTIQRTEQRDSAMYRCASSPGTGMTGANVLTFGAGSRLTVL.

This chain connects TRBV15 to TRBJ2-2, with unresolved D. Between the trimmed V and J ends, which lost 4 bases and 2 bases, there was a span of 8 bases. CDR1 is LNHNV, CDR2 YYDKDF, per germline (reference sequence). This CDR3 comprises 14 residues. This CDR3 is CATSTRPNTGELFF. CDR3 coding DNA: TGTGCCACCAGCACAAGACCCAACACCGGGGAGCTGTTTTTT.

V usage is TRBV18 and J usage is TRBJ2-1; 9 bases match TRBD1. V dropped 0 bases and J dropped 6; count of bases not matched to a gene: 6. The germline V gene encodes CDR1 KGHSH and CDR2 LQKENI. The CDR3 loop spans 16 amino acids. DNA for the CDR3: TGTGCCAGCTCACCACCGGGACAGGGTGTCGCCAATGAGCAGTTCTTC. It encodes CASSPPGQGVANEQFF.

The V and J genes are TRBV4-3 and TRBJ2-7, with D hard to call. Trimming stripped 0 bases from V and 0 bases from J, with 12 bases between. Germline lookup yields CDR1 LGHNA and CDR2 YSLEER. The CDR3 has 16 amino acids. CDR3 region: CASSQEFGVSSYEQYF. The CDR3 DNA reads as TGCGCCAGCAGCCAAGAGTTTGGGGTTAGCTCCTACGAGCAGTACTTC.

The chain combines TRBV6-1 with TRBJ2-7; 7 positions agree with TRBD1. Looked up from germline, CDR1 is MNHNS and CDR2 is SASEGT. Trimming at V came to 0 bases and at J to 6 bases, leaving 11 bases not matched to a gene. The CDR3 totals 16 residues. The CDR3 region has the DNA TGTGCCAGCAGTGAAGCCCTCGACAGGGTGTTTGGCGAGCAGTACTTC. Its translation is CASSEALDRVFGEQYF.

DNA of the CDR3: TGTGCCAGCAGTGATCCATGGACAGGGGAGGCGGAAAAACTGTTTTTT. This gives the protein CASSDPWTGEAEKLFF. The chain carries TRBV2 and TRBJ1-4, with 9 bases aligning to TRBD1. This CDR3 comprises 16 residues. The V segment lost 3 bases and the J segment 8 bases; nucleotides outside the gene matches: 10. Germline CDR1 is SNHLY and CDR2 is FYNNEI.